The 17 T cell receptor beta chains below were found in one sample sequenced in a study of shared clonotypes between healthy human individuals. Measured with immunoSEQ multiplex PCR; TCRdb has only the in-frame clones, and not every one. The data contain roughly 590,000 clones, around 95% of them seen just once; the ten biggest clones take up 0.11%. CD45RO negativity and positive selection for CCR7 defined naive CD8 cells, a population that excluded terminally differentiated effector memory CD45RA+ cells. The sample was naive CD8+ T cells sorted from blood. These receptors all come from a woman under 40 in good health.

The genes are TRBV11-1 and TRBJ2-5; 7 bases match TRBD2. V gave up 2 bases and J gave up 4 bases; unmatched junction bases: 10. The V gene's germline CDR1 is SGHAT and CDR2 FQDESV (reference sequence). The CDR3 is 16 residues long. CDR3 amino acids: CASSLRLSVAGETQYF. CDR3 sequence (DNA): TGTGCCAGCAGCTTAAGGCTTTCGGTAGCGGGAGAGACCCAGTACTTC.

This clone was seen a single time. This chain connects TRBV19 to TRBJ1-1; D ambiguous. V dropped 6 bases and J dropped 1 base, with 15 bases sitting between them. Looked up from germline, CDR1 is LNHDA and CDR2 is SQIVND (reference sequence). This CDR3 is 15 amino acids long. CDR3 nucleotides: TGTGCCAGTAGGCCTCGGTGGGGTCAGAACACTGAAGCTTTCTTT. This codes for CASRPRWGQNTEAFF.

V usage is TRBV11-2 and J usage is TRBJ2-7; tentative D call: TRBD1 (6 bases). Trimming took 5 bases from V and 2 from J, leaving 10 bases between them. Germline V gene lookup returns CDR1 SGHAT and CDR2 FQNNGV. The CDR3 covers 13 residues. CDR3 region: CASSPPGAYEQYF. The CDR3 nucleotides are TGTGCCAGCAGCCCCCCAGGGGCCTACGAGCAGTACTTC.

CDR3 in DNA: TGTGCCAGCAGCCAGAAGCCAAGGAGAGCGGTCGGGGAGCTGTTTTTT. Translated, it gives CASSQKPRRAVGELFF. The gene calls are TRBV27 and TRBJ2-2; D possibly corresponds to TRBD2 (5 bases). V lost 6 bases, J lost 7 bases, and 21 bases lay in between. Germline values: CDR1 MNHEY, CDR2 SMNVEV (reference sequence). The CDR3 length is 16 residues.

The chain has TRBV6-5 and TRBJ1-1; no reliable D call. Germline CDR1 MNHEY, CDR2 SVGAGI. The CDR3 is 13 amino acids. Deletions cut 7 bases from V and 6 bases from J, with 15 bases between. CDR3: CASTPGGPAEAFF. CDR3 sequence (DNA): TGTGCCAGCACCCCCGGTGGGCCCGCTGAAGCTTTCTTT.

The chain recombines TRBV28 with TRBJ2-7, with D possibly matching TRBD1 (6 bases). The CDR3 extends over 15 amino acids. Trimming took off 6 bases at V and 3 bases at J, with 18 bases between the two ends. CDR1 and CDR2 from the germline V gene are MDHEN and SYDVKM. DNA of the CDR3: TGTGCCAGCAGCTACCATCCACAGGGAAACTACGAGCAGTACTTC. Residues: CASSYHPQGNYEQYF. The full variable domain, with the rest looked up from reference TRBV28 and TRBJ2-7, is DVKVTQSSRYLVKRTGEKVFLECVQDMDHENMFWYRQDPGLGLRLIYFSYDVKMKEKGDIPEGYSVSREKKERFSLILESASTNQTSMYLCASSYHPQGNYEQYFGPGTRLTVT.

This chain connects TRBV2 to TRBJ2-7; D not resolved. Per the germline V gene, CDR1 is SNHLY and CDR2 is FYNNEI. Trimming removed 6 bases from V and 4 bases from J, with 10 bases in between. The CDR3 loop spans 12 amino acids. The DNA of the CDR3 is TGTGCCAGCAGGGACCGGCTTTACGAGCAGTACTTC. Protein product: CASRDRLYEQYF.

This rearrangement joins TRBV2 to TRBJ2-2, with D unclear. Trimming pared 4 bases from V and 6 bases from J, leaving 0 bases between. CDR1 and CDR2 (germline): SNHLY, FYNNEI. CDR3 length equals 10 residues. CDR3 region: CASSAGELFF. The CDR3 nucleotides are TGTGCCAGCAGTGCCGGGGAGCTGTTTTTT. The complete variable domain, with remaining parts taken from reference TRBV2 and TRBJ2-2, reads EPEVTQTPSHQVTQMGQEVILRCVPISNHLYFYWYRQILGQKVEFLVSFYNNEISEKSEIFDDQFSVERPDGSNFTLKIRSTKLEDSAMYFCASSAGELFFGEGSRLTVL.

V is TRBV7-8 and J is TRBJ1-5; a possible D gene is TRBD1 (5 bases). CDR1 is SGHVS and CDR2 is FQNEAQ in the germline V gene. The CDR3 contains 15 residues. The V and J ends lost 1 base and 7 bases respectively, with 14 bases between them. This CDR3 is CASSLGAGGLQPQHF. The DNA for the CDR3 is TGTGCCAGCAGCTTAGGGGCCGGGGGATTACAGCCCCAGCATTTT.

This sequence joins TRBV27 and TRBJ2-1; D gene uncertain. Trimming cost V 9 bases and J 7 bases, with 10 bases left between them. In germline, CDR1 is MNHEY, CDR2 SMNVEV (reference sequence). There are 11 residues in the CDR3. CDR3 coding DNA: TGTGCCAGTCTTTATGGGAATGAGCAGTTCTTC. Its translation: CASLYGNEQFF.

Notes on this clone: Other nucleotide sequences from this sample produce the same CDR3. The chain is built from TRBV27 and TRBJ2-5; D may be TRBD2 (5 bases). This CDR3 is built from 14 residues. V lost 3 bases, J lost 3 bases, and 11 bases lay in between. CDR1 and CDR2 (germline): MNHEY, SMNVEV (reference sequence). Here the CDR3 DNA reads TGTGCCAGCAGTTTGTCTGGGAGTGAAGAGACCCAGTACTTC. Encoded protein: CASSLSGSEETQYF.

On this clone: The same CDR3 arises from other DNA sequences in this sample as well. The chain carries TRBV27 and TRBJ1-5; D perhaps matches TRBD1 (6 bases). Germline V CDR1 and CDR2: MNHEY, SMNVEV (reference sequence). V was pared by 5 bases and J by 1 base, with 9 bases between. The CDR3 totals 14 residues. The chain's CDR3 is CASSRTGSNQPQHF. In nucleotides, the CDR3 is TGTGCCAGCAGTCGCACAGGGAGCAATCAGCCCCAGCATTTT.

V and J are TRBV28 and TRBJ2-7; the D gene is possibly TRBD1 (6 bases). In germline, CDR1 is MDHEN, CDR2 SYDVKM. The germline V and J ends were trimmed by 3 bases and 7 bases, with 16 bases remaining between them. The CDR3 loop spans 14 amino acids. CDR3 region: CASSLIPGEKEQYF. In DNA form, the CDR3 reads TGTGCCAGCAGTTTGATTCCAGGGGAGAAAGAGCAGTACTTC. Full variable domain (outside the CDR3, taken from reference TRBV28 and TRBJ2-7): DVKVTQSSRYLVKRTGEKVFLECVQDMDHENMFWYRQDPGLGLRLIYFSYDVKMKEKGDIPEGYSVSREKKERFSLILESASTNQTSMYLCASSLIPGEKEQYFGPGTRLTVT.

The gene calls are TRBV7-6 and TRBJ2-1; no reliable D call. The germline V gene encodes CDR1 SGHVS and CDR2 FNYEAQ. V was pared by 2 bases and J by 3 bases, with 8 bases between. The CDR3 spans 14 residues. CDR3 sequence (DNA): TGTGCCAGCAGCTTATCGACCGGCTACAATGAGCAGTTCTTC. This sequence encodes CASSLSTGYNEQFF.

The chain is built from TRBV5-1 and TRBJ2-7; a possible D gene is TRBD1 (6 bases). The CDR3 consists of 15 residues. Germline V CDR1 and CDR2: SGHRS, YFSETQ. Trimming removed 3 bases at V and 2 bases at J, with 15 bases between. CDR3 sequence (DNA): TGCGCCAGCAGCTCGACCAGGACAGCCCCCTACGAGCAGTACTTC. Translation gives CASSSTRTAPYEQYF. The full variable domain, its missing parts supplied by reference TRBV5-1 and TRBJ2-7, is KAGVTQTPRYLIKTRGQQVTLSCSPISGHRSVSWYQQTPGQGLQFLFEYFSETQRNKGNFPGRFSGRQFSNSRSEMNVSTLELGDSALYLCASSSTRTAPYEQYFGPGTRLTVT.

The V gene is TRBV1, the J gene TRBJ2-2; TRBD2 is taken as the D call from the table, unchecked against the DNA. TRBV1 is described as a pseudogene. The CDR3 consists of 15 residues. The CDR3: CTSSQVEGGTGELFF. The DNA of the CDR3 is TGCACCAGCAGCCAAGTGGAAGGAGGCACCGGGGAGCTGTTTTTT.

The chain employs TRBV9 and TRBJ2-3; D not resolved. Trimming left V 0 bases short and J 5 bases short, with 4 bases between. Germline V gives CDR1 SGDLS, CDR2 YYNGEE. CDR3 length equals 12 residues. The CDR3 nucleotides are TGTGCCAGCAGCGTAGTAGAAGATACGCAGTATTTT. Its protein is CASSVVEDTQYF.